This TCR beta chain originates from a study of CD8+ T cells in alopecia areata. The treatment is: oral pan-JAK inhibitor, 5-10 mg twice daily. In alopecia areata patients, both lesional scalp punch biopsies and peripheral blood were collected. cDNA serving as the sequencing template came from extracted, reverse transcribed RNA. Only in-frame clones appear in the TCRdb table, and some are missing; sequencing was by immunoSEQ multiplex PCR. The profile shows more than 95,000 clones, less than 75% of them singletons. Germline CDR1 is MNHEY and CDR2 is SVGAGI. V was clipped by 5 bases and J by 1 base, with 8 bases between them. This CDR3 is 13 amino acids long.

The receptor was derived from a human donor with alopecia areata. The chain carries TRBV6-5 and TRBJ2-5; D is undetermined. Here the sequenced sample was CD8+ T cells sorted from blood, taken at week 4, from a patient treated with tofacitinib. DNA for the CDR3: TGTGCCAGCAGTCGTGATCCCCAAGAGACCCAGTACTTC. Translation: CASSRDPQETQYF.